This T cell receptor beta chain was sequenced for a study of blood T cell repertoires in COVID-19. About the research overall: The study drew acute and convalescent COVID-19 samples from the United States, Italy and Spain.

TCRdb keeps only in-frame clones here, not all; method: immunoSEQ multiplex PCR. The sample gives about 89,000 clones, about four fifths of which show up once; 6.3% is in the top ten. CDR3 length: 15 residues. V was shortened by 5 bases and J by 3 bases, with 20 bases between the two germline ends. The germline gives CDR1 GTSNPN, CDR2 SVGIG (reference sequence). The sequenced sample consisted of peripheral blood. The chain carries TRBV30 and TRBJ2-7; D tentatively fits TRBD1 or TRBD2 (5 bases each). The clonotype was recovered from a man between 65 and 85 years old with COVID-19, enrolled during active disease. CDR3 DNA: TGTGCCTGGGGGGACGACCTGGCGGGTGGCTACGAGCAGTACTTC. This gives the protein CAWGDDLAGGYEQYF.